These 15 T cell receptor beta chains were sequenced from one sample in a study of T cell responses to AZD1222 COVID-19 vaccine. Assay: immunoSEQ multiplex PCR; the TCRdb copy retains only in-frame clones and omits some. This table has approximately 160,000 clones, about nine tenths appearing once. Source: peripheral blood, taken on day 0 of AZD1222 vaccination. All receptors come from an adult in good health.

The table lists this clone with a count of one. This chain uses TRBV13 with TRBJ2-1; D not certain. This CDR3 has 14 amino acids. CDR1 is PRHDT, CDR2 FYEKMQ, per germline (reference sequence). V was cut by 6 bases and J by 1 base, with 10 bases left in between. The CDR3 loop reads CASRVRGSYNEQFF. CDR3 sequence (DNA): TGTGCCAGCAGAGTCAGAGGATCCTACAATGAGCAGTTCTTC.

DNA for the CDR3: TGTGCCAGCAACCAGGGGTCCGAGCAGTACTTC. Its translation is CASNQGSEQYF. J is TRBJ2-7 and V is TRBV27; a weak D match, TRBD1 (6 bases). CDR3 length equals 11 residues. The V end lost 7 bases, the J end lost 6 bases, and 10 bases lay between the germline ends. CDR1 MNHEY and CDR2 SMNVEV come from the germline V gene (reference sequence).

The chain is built from TRBV4-1 and TRBJ1-4; 8 bases are a match to TRBD1. The CDR3 consists of 17 residues. Losses at the gene ends were 0 bases for V and 7 bases for J; bases not matched to a gene: 10. Germline CDR1 and CDR2: MGHRA and YSYEKL. The CDR3 nucleotides read TGCGCCAGCAGCCAAGACCCCCGACAGGGGTCGAGTGAAAAACTGTTTTTT. This gives the protein CASSQDPRQGSSEKLFF.

This rearrangement joins TRBV3-1 (or the pseudogene TRBV3-2) to TRBJ1-4, with 8 positions matching TRBD1. The CDR3 covers 17 residues. Germline-derived CDR1 and CDR2 are LGHDT and YNNKEL (reference sequence). V lost 0 bases and J lost 0; bases outside the gene matches: 3. The CDR3 sequence is CASSQDPTGATNEKLFF. DNA for the CDR3: TGTGCCAGCAGCCAAGACCCGACAGGGGCAACTAATGAAAAACTGTTTTTT.

The chain has TRBV6-6 and TRBJ1-5, with 8 nucleotides matching TRBD1. Trimming cost V 6 bases and J 5 bases; bases outside gene matches: 9. The CDR3 contains 15 residues. The germline CDR1 and CDR2 sequences are MNHNY and SVGAGI (reference sequence). The DNA for the CDR3 is TGTGCCAGCAGGCCCACAGGGGGTGGTTATCAGCCCCAGCATTTT. It yields the protein CASRPTGGGYQPQHF.

V usage is TRBV5-6 and J usage is TRBJ2-7; D is undetermined. Germline V gene lookup returns CDR1 SGHDT and CDR2 YYEEEE. The CDR3 length is 16 residues. The V end was cut by 2 bases, the J end by 2 bases, with 17 bases between. The CDR3 nucleotides are TGTGCCAGCAGCTTTTTATCTACGCAGGTCCCCTACGAGCAGTACTTC. It is translated as CASSFLSTQVPYEQYF. Full variable domain (missing parts from reference TRBV5-6 and TRBJ2-7): DAGVTQSPTHLIKTRGQQVTLRCSPKSGHDTVSWYQQALGQGPQFIFQYYEEEERQRGNFPDRFSGHQFPNYSSELNVNALLLGDSALYLCASSFLSTQVPYEQYFGPGTRLTVT.

CDR3 in amino acids: CASSPGGWGQGEETQYF. DNA of the CDR3: TGTGCCAGTAGTCCCGGGGGCTGGGGACAGGGGGAAGAGACCCAGTACTTC. This chain links TRBV19 with TRBJ2-5, with TRBD1 identical over 11 bases. Unmatched junction bases numbered 11, after V lost 5 bases and J lost 3 bases. CDR1 and CDR2 (germline): LNHDA, SQIVND (reference sequence). CDR3 length: 17 amino acids.

This clone has a single count. The V call is TRBV2, the J call TRBJ2-1; D is possibly TRBD1 or TRBD2 (6 bases each). There are 16 residues in the CDR3. CDR1 is SNHLY and CDR2 is FYNNEI in the germline V gene. V lost 4 bases and J lost 9, with 22 bases in between. CDR3 DNA sequence: TGTGCCAGCAGTGCCCCCGGGACTGGGCTACAGGGTGAGCAGTTCTTC. Protein product: CASSAPGTGLQGEQFF. Full variable domain (remainder filled in from reference TRBV2 and TRBJ2-1): EPEVTQTPSHQVTQMGQEVILRCVPISNHLYFYWYRQILGQKVEFLVSFYNNEISEKSEIFDDQFSVERPDGSNFTLKIRSTKLEDSAMYFCASSAPGTGLQGEQFFGPGTRLTVL.

V gene TRBV6-2 or TRBV6-3 combines with J gene TRBJ1-2; a weak D match, TRBD1 (5 bases). This CDR3 is 20 amino acids long. Germline lookup yields CDR1 MNHEY and CDR2 SVGEGT. Trimming stripped 4 bases from V and 0 bases from J, with 27 bases between. The CDR3 DNA sequence: TGTGCCAGCAGTTCCGCGACCCCCTACGGGACTACCAGAGCTAACTATGGCTACACCTTC. It encodes CASSSATPYGTTRANYGYTF.

The chain combines TRBV2 with TRBJ2-6; D not certain. Germline V lookup: CDR1 SNHLY, CDR2 FYNNEI. CDR3 size: 14 residues. V was cut by 7 bases and J by 0 bases, with 7 bases left in between. The CDR3 spells CASMSDSGANVLTF. The CDR3 nucleotides are TGTGCCAGCATGTCGGACTCTGGGGCCAACGTCCTGACTTTC.

This rearrangement joins TRBV15 to TRBJ2-5, with unresolved D. This CDR3 has 15 amino acids. CDR1 is LNHNV and CDR2 is YYDKDF in the germline V gene (reference sequence). V dropped 3 bases and J dropped 2 bases, with 13 bases sitting between them. CDR3: CATSRGGPSQETQYF. The CDR3, as DNA: TGTGCCACCAGCAGGGGCGGACCCTCACAAGAGACCCAGTACTTC.

This rearrangement joins TRBV6-2 or TRBV6-3 to TRBJ1-5; no reliable D call. The CDR3 contains 13 residues. Germline CDR1 reads MNHEY; CDR2 reads SVGEGT. The ends were cut back, 4 bases at V and 6 bases at J, with 10 bases in the middle. Here the CDR3 reads CASSWNGGQPQHF. CDR3 DNA: TGTGCCAGCAGTTGGAACGGCGGTCAGCCCCAGCATTTT.

This CDR3 is CASIWGSTGELFF. CDR3 bases: TGTGCCAGCATTTGGGGGAGCACCGGGGAGCTGTTTTTT. The chain links TRBV28 to TRBJ2-2; D possibly matches TRBD1 or TRBD2 (5 bases each). The V and J ends lost 7 bases and 4 bases respectively, with 10 bases between them. From germline, CDR1 is MDHEN and CDR2 SYDVKM. The CDR3 totals 13 residues.

The chain links TRBV19 to TRBJ1-6, with a tentative D call TRBD1 (5 bases). Germline V gene sequence: CDR1 LNHDA, CDR2 SQIVND (reference sequence). The CDR3 covers 13 residues. With 7 bases removed from V and 5 bases from J, the gap between germline ends came to 9 bases. DNA of the CDR3: TGTGCCAGTATCGGGACTAATAATTCACCCCTCCACTTT. Its translation is CASIGTNNSPLHF.

The chain joins TRBV2 to TRBJ1-6; 11 positions match TRBD1. Trimming removed 7 bases from V and 8 bases from J; junction bases left unmatched: 4. CDR3 length: 14 amino acids. CDR1 is SNHLY and CDR2 is FYNNEI in the germline V gene. For the CDR3, the DNA is TGTGCCAGCACGCGGGACAGGGGGGATTCACCCCTCCACTTT. Its translation: CASTRDRGDSPLHF.